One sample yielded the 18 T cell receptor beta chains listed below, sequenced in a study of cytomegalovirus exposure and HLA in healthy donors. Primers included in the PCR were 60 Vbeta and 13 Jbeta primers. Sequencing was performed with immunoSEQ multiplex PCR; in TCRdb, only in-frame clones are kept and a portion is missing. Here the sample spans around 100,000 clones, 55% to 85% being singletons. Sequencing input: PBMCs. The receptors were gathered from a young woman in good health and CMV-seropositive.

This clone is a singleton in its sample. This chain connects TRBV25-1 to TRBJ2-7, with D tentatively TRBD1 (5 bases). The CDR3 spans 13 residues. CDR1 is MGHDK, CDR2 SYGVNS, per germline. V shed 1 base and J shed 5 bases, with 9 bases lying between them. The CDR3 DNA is TGTGCCAGCAGTGAATCAGGGCCCAACGAGCAGTACTTC. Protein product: CASSESGPNEQYF.

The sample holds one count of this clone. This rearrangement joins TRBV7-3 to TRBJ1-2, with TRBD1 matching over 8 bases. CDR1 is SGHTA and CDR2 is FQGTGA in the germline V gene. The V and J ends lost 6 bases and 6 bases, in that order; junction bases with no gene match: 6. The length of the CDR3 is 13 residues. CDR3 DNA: TGTGCCAGCAGACGACAACAGGGGGATGGCTACACCTTC. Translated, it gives CASRRQQGDGYTF.

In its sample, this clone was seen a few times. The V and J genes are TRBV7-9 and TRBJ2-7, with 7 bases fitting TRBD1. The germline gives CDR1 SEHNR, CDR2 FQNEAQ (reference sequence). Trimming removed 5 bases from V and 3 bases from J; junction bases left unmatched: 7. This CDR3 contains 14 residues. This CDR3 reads CASSPDRDIYEQYF. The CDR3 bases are TGTGCCAGCAGCCCAGACAGGGATATCTACGAGCAGTACTTC.

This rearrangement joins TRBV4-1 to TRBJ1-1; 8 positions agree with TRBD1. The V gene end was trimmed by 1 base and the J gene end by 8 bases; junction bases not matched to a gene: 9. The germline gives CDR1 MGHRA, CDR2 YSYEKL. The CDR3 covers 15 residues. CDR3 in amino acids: CASSQAGGSRTEAFF. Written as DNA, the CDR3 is TGCGCCAGCAGCCAAGCAGGGGGCTCAAGAACCGAAGCTTTCTTT.

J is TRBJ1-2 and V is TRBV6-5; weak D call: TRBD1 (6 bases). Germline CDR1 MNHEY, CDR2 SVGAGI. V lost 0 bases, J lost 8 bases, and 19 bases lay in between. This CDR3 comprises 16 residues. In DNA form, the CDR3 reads TGTGCCAGCAGTTACTCAGGGACAACAAGACCCCAAGGCTACACCTTC. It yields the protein CASSYSGTTRPQGYTF.

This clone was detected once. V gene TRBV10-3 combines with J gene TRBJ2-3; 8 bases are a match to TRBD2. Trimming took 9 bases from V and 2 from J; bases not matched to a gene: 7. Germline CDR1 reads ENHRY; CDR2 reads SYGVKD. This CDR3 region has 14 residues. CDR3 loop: CAIAPGLATDTQYF. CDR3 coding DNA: TGTGCCATTGCACCCGGACTAGCCACAGATACGCAGTATTTT.

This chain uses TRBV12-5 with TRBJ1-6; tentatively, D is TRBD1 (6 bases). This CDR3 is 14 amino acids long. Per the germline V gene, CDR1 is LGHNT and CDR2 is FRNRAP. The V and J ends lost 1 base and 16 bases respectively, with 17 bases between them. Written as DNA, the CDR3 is TGTGCTAGTGGTTTGGATACATCACAGGGCCTACTCCACTTT. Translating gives CASGLDTSQGLLHF. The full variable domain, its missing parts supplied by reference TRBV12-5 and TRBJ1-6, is DARVTQTPRHKVTEMGQEVTMRCQPILGHNTVFWYRQTMMQGLELLAYFRNRAPLDDSGMPKDRFSAEMPDATLATLKIQPSEPRDSAVYFCASGLDTSQGLLHFGNGTRLTVT.

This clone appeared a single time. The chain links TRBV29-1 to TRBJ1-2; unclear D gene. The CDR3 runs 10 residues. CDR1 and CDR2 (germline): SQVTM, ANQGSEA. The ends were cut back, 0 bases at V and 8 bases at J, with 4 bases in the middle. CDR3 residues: CSVEESGYTF. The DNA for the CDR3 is TGCAGCGTTGAAGAGTCAGGCTACACCTTC.

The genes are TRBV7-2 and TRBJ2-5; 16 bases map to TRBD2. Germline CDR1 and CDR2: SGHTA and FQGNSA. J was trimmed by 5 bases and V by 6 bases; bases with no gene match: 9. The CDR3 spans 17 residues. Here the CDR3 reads CASRTGTSGGAGETQYF. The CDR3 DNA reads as TGTGCCAGCAGAACCGGGACTAGCGGGGGGGCCGGGGAGACCCAGTACTTC.

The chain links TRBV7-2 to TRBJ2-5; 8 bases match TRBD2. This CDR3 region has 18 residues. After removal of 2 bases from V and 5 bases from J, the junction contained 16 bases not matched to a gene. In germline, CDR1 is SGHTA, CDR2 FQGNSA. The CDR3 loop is CASSLTPQPGGGRETQYF. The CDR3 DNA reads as TGTGCCAGCAGCTTAACTCCCCAGCCCGGGGGGGGCCGGGAGACCCAGTACTTC.

In DNA form, the CDR3 reads TGTGCCAGCAGGCGGACAGGATACATTGGCTACACCTTC. Its translation is CASRRTGYIGYTF. The V and J genes are TRBV27 and TRBJ1-2, with TRBD1 matching 7 bases. V shed 6 bases, J shed 7 bases, and the junction held 8 bases outside the gene matches. Germline values: CDR1 MNHEY, CDR2 SMNVEV (reference sequence). The CDR3 runs 13 residues.

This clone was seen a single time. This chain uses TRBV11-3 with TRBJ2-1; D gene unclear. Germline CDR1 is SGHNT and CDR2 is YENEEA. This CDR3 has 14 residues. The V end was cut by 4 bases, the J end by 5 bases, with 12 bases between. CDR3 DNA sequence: TGTGCCAGCAGCTCCCGAAGACGGGACAATGAGCAGTTCTTC. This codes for CASSSRRRDNEQFF. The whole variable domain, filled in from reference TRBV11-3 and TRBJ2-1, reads EAGVVQSPRYKIIEKKQPVAFWCNPISGHNTLYWYLQNLGQGPELLIRYENEEAVDDSQLPKDRFSAERLKGVDSTLKIQPAELGDSAVYLCASSSRRRDNEQFFGPGTRLTVL.

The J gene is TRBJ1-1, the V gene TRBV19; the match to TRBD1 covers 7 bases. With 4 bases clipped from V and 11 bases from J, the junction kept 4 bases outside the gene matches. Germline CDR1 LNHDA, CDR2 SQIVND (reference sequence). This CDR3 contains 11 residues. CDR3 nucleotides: TGTGCCAGTAGTAGGGGACAGATCGCTTTCTTT. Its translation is CASSRGQIAFF.

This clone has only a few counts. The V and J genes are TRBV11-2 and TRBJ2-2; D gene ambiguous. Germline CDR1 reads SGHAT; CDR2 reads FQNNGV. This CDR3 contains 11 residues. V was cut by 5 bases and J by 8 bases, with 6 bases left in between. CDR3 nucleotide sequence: TGTGCCAGCAGCCCCCTTGGGGAGCTGTTTTTT. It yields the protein CASSPLGELFF.

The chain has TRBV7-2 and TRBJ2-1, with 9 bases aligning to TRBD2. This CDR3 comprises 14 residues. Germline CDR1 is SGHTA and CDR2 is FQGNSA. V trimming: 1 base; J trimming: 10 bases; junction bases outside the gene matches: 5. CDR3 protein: CASSLGTSASEQFF. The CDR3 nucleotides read TGTGCCAGCAGCTTAGGGACTAGCGCCTCGGAGCAGTTCTTC. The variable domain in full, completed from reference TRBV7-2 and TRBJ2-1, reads GAGVSQSPSNKVTEKGKDVELRCDPISGHTALYWYRQSLGQGLEFLIYFQGNSAPDKSGLPSDRFSAERTGGSVSTLTIQRTQQEDSAVYLCASSLGTSASEQFFGPGTRLTVL.

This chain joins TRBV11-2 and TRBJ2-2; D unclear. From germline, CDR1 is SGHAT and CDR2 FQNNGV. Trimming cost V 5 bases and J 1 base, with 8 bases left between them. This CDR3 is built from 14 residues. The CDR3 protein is CASSIRQNTGELFF. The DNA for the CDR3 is TGTGCCAGCAGCATAAGACAGAACACCGGGGAGCTGTTTTTT.

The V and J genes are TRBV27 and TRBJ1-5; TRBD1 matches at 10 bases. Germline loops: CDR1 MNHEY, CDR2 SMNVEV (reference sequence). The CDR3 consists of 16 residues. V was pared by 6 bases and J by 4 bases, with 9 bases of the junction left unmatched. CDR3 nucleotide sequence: TGTGCCAGCAGCCGATATAAGGACAGGGGGAATCAGCCCCAGCATTTT. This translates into CASSRYKDRGNQPQHF.

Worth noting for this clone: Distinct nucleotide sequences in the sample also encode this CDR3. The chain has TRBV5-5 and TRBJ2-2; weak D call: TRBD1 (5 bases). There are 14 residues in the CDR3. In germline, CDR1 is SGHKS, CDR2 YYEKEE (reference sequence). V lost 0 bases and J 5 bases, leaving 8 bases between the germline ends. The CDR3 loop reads CASSLVAGTGELFF. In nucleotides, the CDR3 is TGTGCCAGCAGCTTGGTGGCAGGGACCGGGGAGCTGTTTTTT.